The clone carrying this TCR beta chain has a handful of counts. These data originate in a study of blood T cells in healthy people across ages. The authors ran a second PCR of roughly 6 to 11 cycles using a sample-barcoded 5' primer and a J-beta primer mix. Every molecule of cDNA carried a tag from a template-switch adaptor with 12 random nucleotides. All samples yielded 2.5 million or more CDR3-containing paired-end reads. Using its own MiXCR run on the 5' RACE reads, TCRdb lists one record per CDR3 protein. The sample includes roughly 800,000 distinct CDR3 sequences, more than 20% of them seen just once. With V trimmed by 8 bases and J by 1 base, 7 bases remained unmatched. The CDR3 extends over 17 amino acids. Per the germline V gene, CDR1 is LGHDT and CDR2 is YNNKEL (reference sequence). Isolation recovered at least 7 million PBMCs from every sample. The data were also submitted as part of a second study, on T cells of mothers and their children. This second study notes: Nobody spotted any persistent microchimeric T cell clones.

The sequenced sample was blood. This sequence originates from a boy younger than 18 in good health. This rearrangement joins TRBV3-1 to TRBJ1-6; 11 positions agree with TRBD1. Here the CDR3 DNA reads TGTGCCAGCGGGTCCGGGACAGGGGGATCCTATAATTCACCCCTCCACTTT. It encodes CASGSGTGGSYNSPLHF.